This paragraph reports one T cell receptor (beta chain). Its target is not known. The CDR3 loop spans 13 amino acids. CDR1 is MNHEY, CDR2 SMNVEV, per germline (reference sequence). V shed 5 bases and J shed 12 bases, with 19 bases lying between them. These data belong to a study of T cell responses to AZD1222 COVID-19 vaccine. Clones were sequenced by immunoSEQ multiplex PCR, and TCRdb holds only the in-frame ones, with some missing. The sample has around 160,000 clones, 94% seen once. Pooling of second doses given at about 4 or about 12 weeks was done. Findings and caveats of the study: Vaccine-associated CD4 TCRs spanned spike, dominant at 160-218 and 743-854. The breadth and depth of Spike-specific TCRs increased once two AZD1222 doses had been given.

The source of this sequence is an adult who received the AZD1222 COVID-19 vaccine. The specimen was peripheral blood, collected 28 days after the second AZD1222 dose. J is TRBJ1-1 and V is TRBV27, with D possibly TRBD1 on 5 matching bases. CDR3 protein: CASSVTIRGRTFF. DNA for the CDR3: TGTGCCAGCAGTGTGACGATACGGGGCCGAACTTTCTTT.